Listed here are 24 T cell receptor beta chains from one sample, sequenced in a study of T cell repertoires in cytomegalovirus infection (dated by TCRdb to the late 2010s). Sequenced using an Illumina HiSeq 1500. TCRdb reanalyzed the raw reads on its own, using fastp at Q25 for trimming and MiXCR for clone calling, and kept in-frame beta chains. Duplicate CDR3 protein sequences are folded into a single record with the most common DNA and genes. Recorded for this sample are over 200,000 distinct CDR3 sequences; approximately 13% of them occurred a single time. Jointly, the top ten make up roughly 8.7% of the sample. Sequencing was done on a sample of PBMCs. The receptor source for this set is a human donor in good health (CMV status not recorded). Some clones in this sample may be carry-over from other donors' samples.

This clonotype was counted many times. The CDR3 bases are TGTGCCAGCAGCATTAACTTGGGGTTCATGAACACTGAAGCTTTCTTT. Protein product: CASSINLGFMNTEAFF. The rearrangement links TRBV11-2 to TRBJ1-1; no clear D. Germline V gene sequence: CDR1 SGHAT, CDR2 FQNNGV. V dropped 5 bases and J dropped 0 bases, with 16 bases sitting between them. The CDR3 sequence is 16 residues long.

The chain couples TRBV20-1 to TRBJ1-2, with no clear D. This CDR3 is built from 10 residues. Trimming cost V 6 bases and J 8 bases, with 10 bases left between them. Germline V CDR1 and CDR2: DFQATT, SNEGSKA (reference sequence). The CDR3 bases are TGCAGTGCCTCGAATTGGGGCTACACCTTC. Residues: CSASNWGYTF.

This clonotype showed up many times. The CDR3 here is CASRERLASQETQYF. As DNA, the CDR3 is TGTGCCAGCAGAGAGAGACTAGCGTCGCAAGAGACCCAGTACTTC. The chain is built from TRBV7-2 and TRBJ2-5; 8 bases map to TRBD2. With V trimmed by 6 bases and J by 2 bases, 8 bases remained unmatched. The CDR3 is made up of 15 amino acids. Germline values: CDR1 SGHTA, CDR2 FQGNSA.

Many counts were recorded for this clonotype. The rearrangement links TRBV5-4 to TRBJ2-1; tentative D call: TRBD2 (7 bases). CDR3 length equals 15 residues. Germline CDR1 and CDR2: SGHNT and YYREEE (reference sequence). Trimming took 5 bases from V and 4 from J, leaving 16 bases between them. CDR3 nucleotide sequence: TGTGCCAGCAGTCGCGGGGGCTCCGGGTACAATGAGCAGTTCTTC. It yields the protein CASSRGGSGYNEQFF.

This clonotype was counted a few times. This sequence joins TRBV5-6 and TRBJ1-4; D is ambiguous. Between the trimmed V and J ends, which lost 0 bases and 4 bases, there was a span of 4 bases. CDR1 and CDR2 from the germline V gene are SGHDT and YYEEEE. This CDR3 spans 13 amino acids. CDR3 sequence reads: CASSLGRNEKLFF. The CDR3 DNA reads TGTGCCAGCAGCTTGGGCCGTAATGAAAAACTGTTTTTT.

In this sample, this clonotype turned up a few times. This sequence joins TRBV20-1 and TRBJ1-6; D is possibly TRBD1 (5 bases). The CDR3 has 15 residues. Trimming took 5 bases from V and 0 from J, leaving 11 bases between them. Germline V CDR1 and CDR2: DFQATT, SNEGSKA (reference sequence). The CDR3 region is CSARDGSSYNSPLHF. Here the CDR3 DNA reads TGCAGTGCTCGGGACGGCAGCTCCTATAATTCACCCCTCCACTTT.

V gene TRBV28 combines with J gene TRBJ2-7; D is perhaps TRBD1 or TRBD2 (5 bases each). The CDR3 sequence is 11 residues long. V was clipped by 10 bases and J by 4 bases, with 11 bases between them. Germline V gives CDR1 MDHEN, CDR2 SYDVKM. The CDR3 region has the DNA TGTGCCACTCGGGGCTCGTACGAGCAGTACTTC. It encodes CATRGSYEQYF.

This clonotype was observed many times. The V gene is TRBV11-2, the J gene TRBJ2-3, with D possibly matching TRBD2 (7 bases). Trimming removed 5 bases at V and 4 bases at J, with 16 bases between. The CDR3 is 15 residues long. From germline, CDR1 is SGHAT and CDR2 FQNNGV. The CDR3 reads CASSQTGGPSDTQYF. The CDR3 DNA reads TGTGCCAGCAGCCAGACGGGGGGCCCCTCAGATACGCAGTATTTT.

This clonotype was seen at least ten times. The V call is TRBV10-3, the J call TRBJ2-1; 10 nucleotides agree with TRBD1. CDR1 and CDR2 (germline): ENHRY, SYGVKD. This CDR3 region has 16 residues. The V segment lost 5 bases and the J segment 6 bases; nucleotides outside the gene matches: 10. This chain's CDR3 is CAISRPGTGATNEQFF. Written as DNA, the CDR3 is TGTGCCATCAGTAGACCCGGGACAGGGGCAACCAATGAGCAGTTCTTC.

This clonotype came up a few times. The chain joins TRBV20-1 to TRBJ2-1, with 7 bases aligning to TRBD2. CDR3 size: 16 residues. Germline V lookup: CDR1 DFQATT, CDR2 SNEGSKA (reference sequence). Germline trimming cut 0 bases from V and 3 bases from J; bases unmatched to any gene: 8. The CDR3 reads CSARDPGAGDYNEQFF. The CDR3, as DNA: TGCAGTGCTAGAGATCCGGGCGCGGGGGACTACAATGAGCAGTTCTTC.

This clonotype showed up many times. The chain combines TRBV20-1 with TRBJ1-3; possible D gene TRBD1, 5 bases. With 5 bases removed from V and 4 bases from J, the gap between germline ends came to 6 bases. Germline V gene sequence: CDR1 DFQATT, CDR2 SNEGSKA (reference sequence). This CDR3 comprises 11 residues. CDR3 sequence reads: CSADRGNTIYF. The DNA of the CDR3 is TGCAGTGCTGACAGAGGAAACACCATATATTTT.

This clonotype was detected only a few times. The chain uses TRBV5-6 and TRBJ1-5; 11 bases are a match to TRBD1. CDR1 SGHDT and CDR2 YYEEEE come from the germline V gene. The CDR3 runs to 16 residues. The J segment lost 0 bases and the V segment lost 4 bases, leaving 3 bases of the junction unmatched. CDR3 coding DNA: TGTGCCAGCAGCCCAGGGACAGGGGGTAGCAATCAGCCCCAGCATTTT. It specifies CASSPGTGGSNQPQHF.

This clonotype has a count of ten or more. The chain employs TRBV29-1 and TRBJ1-1; no firm D call. V was trimmed by 7 bases and J by 8 bases, leaving 14 bases between them. Germline values: CDR1 SQVTM, CDR2 ANQGSEA. This CDR3 is built from 11 residues. In nucleotides, the CDR3 is TGCAGCGCCACACCCAATTACGAAGCTTTCTTT. Its translation: CSATPNYEAFF.

J is TRBJ2-7 and V is TRBV28; the D call may be TRBD1 or TRBD2 (5 bases each). CDR1 is MDHEN, CDR2 SYDVKM, per germline. V lost 3 bases and J lost 2, with 11 bases in between. This CDR3 has 14 amino acids. The CDR3 DNA is TGTGCCAGCAGTTTTGGGGGACCCCCCTACGAGCAGTACTTC. Translation gives CASSFGGPPYEQYF.

This clonotype was seen a few times. J is TRBJ2-7 and V is TRBV20-1; D is possibly TRBD1 (5 bases). From germline, CDR1 is DFQATT and CDR2 SNEGSKA (reference sequence). With 5 bases removed from V and 0 bases from J, the gap between germline ends came to 8 bases. This CDR3 spans 12 amino acids. CDR3 sequence (DNA): TGCAGTGCTCCCGACAGCTCCTACGAGCAGTACTTC. Translated, it gives CSAPDSSYEQYF.

This clonotype came up many times. This chain uses TRBV7-9 with TRBJ2-5, with D possibly called TRBD1 or TRBD2 (5 bases each). V was cut by 5 bases and J by 8 bases, with 18 bases left in between. CDR3 length: 14 amino acids. Germline V lookup: CDR1 SEHNR, CDR2 FQNEAQ (reference sequence). The CDR3 DNA reads TGTGCCAGCAGCGGAGACCGGGACGTAGATACCCAGTACTTC. It specifies CASSGDRDVDTQYF.

This clonotype was observed at least ten times. The chain has TRBV15 and TRBJ2-3; 9 nucleotides line up with TRBD1. V lost 0 bases and J lost 6; bases outside the gene matches: 7. The CDR3 spans 16 residues. Germline assignment: CDR1 LNHNV and CDR2 YYDKDF (reference sequence). CDR3 protein: CATSRDRTGGFDTQYF. CDR3 sequence (DNA): TGTGCCACCAGCAGAGATCGAACAGGGGGCTTTGATACGCAGTATTTT.

V and J are TRBV11-2 and TRBJ2-1; D remains ambiguous. Trimming shortened V by 0 bases and J by 10 bases, and 7 bases separated the two germline ends. Germline V CDR1 and CDR2: SGHAT, FQNNGV. The CDR3 consists of 12 residues. The CDR3 here is CASSLDTREQFF. CDR3 DNA: TGTGCCAGCAGCTTAGATACCCGAGAGCAGTTCTTC.

This clonotype was detected ten times or more. The V gene is TRBV7-8, the J gene TRBJ2-1; D gene uncertain. Germline assignment: CDR1 SGHVS and CDR2 FQNEAQ. The CDR3 is made up of 14 amino acids. The V gene lost 1 base and the J gene lost 4 bases, with 8 bases spanning the gap. The chain's CDR3 is CASSLGSFYNEQFF. The CDR3 DNA follows: TGTGCCAGCAGCTTAGGCAGCTTTTACAATGAGCAGTTCTTC.

This clonotype was recorded many times. The genes are TRBV12-3 or TRBV12-4 and TRBJ2-1, with a tentative D call TRBD2 (6 bases). This CDR3 spans 12 amino acids. Trimming took off 4 bases at V and 8 bases at J, with 9 bases between the two ends. The CDR3 protein is CASSSGTYEQFF. CDR3 coding DNA: TGTGCCAGCAGTTCCGGGACTTATGAGCAGTTCTTC.

In this sample, this clonotype turned up a few times. This chain connects TRBV28 to TRBJ1-1; unclear D gene. Germline assignment: CDR1 MDHEN and CDR2 SYDVKM. The ends were cut back, 5 bases at V and 9 bases at J, with 22 bases in the middle. This CDR3 has 15 amino acids. The DNA for the CDR3 is TGTGCCAGCAGTGCCCCAACAAATAATCGACGGCAAGCTTTCTTT. It specifies CASSAPTNNRRQAFF.

J is TRBJ2-7 and V is TRBV13, with TRBD2 identical over 7 bases. This CDR3 is built from 15 residues. The germline gives CDR1 PRHDT, CDR2 FYEKMQ (reference sequence). Trimming removed 6 bases from V and 5 bases from J; junction bases left unmatched: 13. The CDR3 here is CASSPRGAGVDEQYF. In nucleotides, the CDR3 is TGTGCCAGCAGTCCCCGAGGGGCGGGAGTGGACGAGCAGTACTTC.

The chain joins TRBV28 to TRBJ2-5, with TRBD1 matching 7 bases. The CDR3 has 13 amino acids. The germline gives CDR1 MDHEN, CDR2 SYDVKM. J was trimmed by 2 bases and V by 6 bases; bases with no gene match: 3. CDR3 in amino acids: CASRMTGQETQYF. CDR3 DNA: TGTGCCAGCAGAATGACAGGGCAAGAGACCCAGTACTTC.

This clonotype was observed a few times. The V gene is TRBV29-1, the J gene TRBJ1-4, with a weak D call TRBD1 (6 bases). CDR3 size: 12 residues. Trimming took 3 bases from V and 8 from J, leaving 10 bases between them. The germline CDR1 and CDR2 sequences are SQVTM and ANQGSEA. The CDR3 coding sequence is TGCAGCGTTGACAGGGGAGGAGAAAAACTGTTTTTT. Its protein product is CSVDRGGEKLFF.